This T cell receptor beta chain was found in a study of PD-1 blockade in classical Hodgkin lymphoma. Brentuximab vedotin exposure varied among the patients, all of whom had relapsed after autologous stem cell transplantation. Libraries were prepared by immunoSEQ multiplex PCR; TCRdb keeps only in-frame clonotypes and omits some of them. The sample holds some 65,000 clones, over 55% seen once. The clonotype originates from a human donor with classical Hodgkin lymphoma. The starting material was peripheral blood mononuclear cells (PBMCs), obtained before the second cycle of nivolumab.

The CDR3 reads CASSLTGQGSYTF. CDR3 bases: TGTGCCAGCAGCTTGACCGGACAGGGGAGCTACACCTTC. The chain couples TRBV7-9 to TRBJ1-2; 9 bases agree with TRBD1. The CDR3 has 13 residues. V was clipped by 3 bases and J by 9 bases; unmatched bases: 5. The V gene's germline CDR1 is SEHNR and CDR2 FQNEAQ (reference sequence).